The 25 T cell receptor beta chains presented below share a single source sample, sequenced in a study of T cells in Graves' hyperthyroidism and ophthalmopathy. TCR beta CDR3 sequences were amplified from RNA transcripts. Researchers ran a first-round RT-PCR on the TCR CDR3 using the HTBI primer set. TCRdb used MiXCR to reprocess the multiplex PCR reads, holding one entry per CDR3 protein. The sample comprises approximately 610,000 distinct CDR3 sequences, roughly 17% of which are singletons, and approximately 18% rests with the top ten. The sequenced material came from blood. These receptors all stem from a woman aged 18-29 years with Graves' hyperthyroidism.

This clonotype came up many times. J is TRBJ2-1 and V is TRBV7-2; D remains ambiguous. The V gene lost 2 bases and the J gene lost 1 base, with 6 bases spanning the gap. CDR1 SGHTA and CDR2 FQGNSA come from the germline V gene. The CDR3 totals 14 residues. CDR3 bases: TGTGCCAGCAGCTTATCGCCTTCCTACAATGAGCAGTTCTTC. Protein product: CASSLSPSYNEQFF.

The table lists this clonotype with many counts. The rearrangement joins TRBV6-4 to TRBJ1-1; D is unclear. CDR1 and CDR2 from the germline V gene are MRHNA and SNTAGT. This CDR3 spans 13 amino acids. V lost 0 bases and J 2 bases, leaving 4 bases between the germline ends. The CDR3 bases are TGTGCCAGCAGTGACTCGGACAACACTGAAGCTTTCTTT. As protein: CASSDSDNTEAFF.

The chain uses TRBV19 and TRBJ1-2, with D possibly being TRBD1 (5 bases). The V and J ends lost 7 bases and 5 bases respectively, with 17 bases between them. The CDR3 extends over 14 amino acids. Germline V gene data show CDR1 as LNHDA and CDR2 as SQIVND (reference sequence). The CDR3 loop reads CASMREGRGYGYTF. CDR3 nucleotides: TGTGCCAGTATGCGAGAGGGGAGAGGGTATGGCTACACCTTC.

Ten or more counts support this clonotype. The chain employs TRBV20-1 and TRBJ1-4; TRBD1 matches 7 bases. Unmatched junction bases numbered 6, after V lost 6 bases and J lost 5 bases. This CDR3 is built from 13 residues. Germline loops: CDR1 DFQATT, CDR2 SNEGSKA (reference sequence). CDR3 sequence reads: CSAWTGQNEKLFF. In nucleotides, the CDR3 is TGCAGTGCGTGGACAGGCCAGAATGAAAAACTGTTTTTT.

This clonotype turned up a few times. The J gene is TRBJ1-5, the V gene TRBV10-3; D is possibly TRBD1 (5 bases). This CDR3 comprises 13 residues. Between the trimmed V and J ends, which lost 4 bases and 4 bases, there was a span of 8 bases. Germline values: CDR1 ENHRY, CDR2 SYGVKD. CDR3 loop: CAISGQINQPQHF. Written as DNA, the CDR3 is TGTGCCATCAGTGGACAGATAAATCAGCCCCAGCATTTT.

This chain joins TRBV25-1 and TRBJ1-3; possible D gene TRBD1, 6 bases. V lost 5 bases to trimming and J lost 0 bases, with 11 bases between them. This CDR3 has 15 amino acids. CDR1 and CDR2 from the germline V gene are MGHDK and SYGVNS. CDR3 sequence (DNA): TGTGCCAGCAGTAAAACAGGGAGCTCTGGAAACACCATATATTTT. Translated, it gives CASSKTGSSGNTIYF.

The J gene is TRBJ1-2, the V gene TRBV29-1, with D maybe TRBD1 (5 bases). The V and J ends lost 2 bases and 3 bases respectively, with 10 bases between them. The CDR3 is 13 residues long. In germline, CDR1 is SQVTM, CDR2 ANQGSEA. CDR3 nucleotides: TGCAGCGTTGAATCAGGGAAAGACTATGGCTACACCTTC. It is translated as CSVESGKDYGYTF.

Ten or more counts support this clonotype. The chain recombines TRBV11-2 with TRBJ2-7, with 7 bases fitting TRBD2. CDR1 and CDR2 (germline): SGHAT, FQNNGV. CDR3 length: 14 amino acids. After removal of 2 bases from V and 4 bases from J, the junction contained 5 bases not matched to a gene. The DNA for the CDR3 is TGTGCCAGCAGCTTATGGGACTATGGGTACGAGCAGTACTTC. Translation: CASSLWDYGYEQYF.

V is TRBV6-1 and J is TRBJ2-2, with 8 nucleotides matching TRBD2. Germline V gene data show CDR1 as MNHNS and CDR2 as SASEGT. J lost 4 bases, V lost 5 bases, and 6 bases had no gene match. The CDR3 runs to 15 residues. The CDR3 DNA reads TGTGCCAGCAGTTATCCCGCGGGGGGCACCGGGGAGCTGTTTTTT. It is translated as CASSYPAGGTGELFF.

This clonotype showed up many times. This chain uses TRBV11-1 with TRBJ1-1; maybe TRBD1 (6 bases). The CDR3 loop spans 14 amino acids. V lost 6 bases to trimming and J lost 5 bases, with 16 bases between them. Germline-derived CDR1 and CDR2 are SGHAT and FQDESV (reference sequence). CDR3 residues: CASSRRGGQTEAFF. The CDR3 DNA sequence: TGTGCCAGCAGTCGGCGGGGAGGACAGACTGAAGCTTTCTTT.

This clonotype was seen ten or more times. The V call is TRBV7-9, the J call TRBJ2-1; D call uncertain. In germline, CDR1 is SEHNR, CDR2 FQNEAQ (reference sequence). The germline V and J ends were trimmed by 3 bases and 7 bases, with 10 bases remaining between them. This CDR3 region has 13 residues. CDR3 bases: TGTGCCAGCAGCTTTCGTAGCTTGAATGAGCAGTTCTTC. Its protein product is CASSFRSLNEQFF.

This clonotype was observed many times. The gene calls are TRBV5-1 and TRBJ1-2; D remains ambiguous. The ends were cut back, 1 base at V and 2 bases at J, with 9 bases in the middle. The germline CDR1 and CDR2 sequences are SGHRS and YFSETQ. There are 14 residues in the CDR3. CDR3 DNA sequence: TGCGCCAGCAGCTTGAGTTGGAGCAACTATGGCTACACCTTC. It encodes CASSLSWSNYGYTF. The full variable domain, in which reference TRBV5-1 and TRBJ1-2 provide the parts outside the CDR3, is KAGVTQTPRYLIKTRGQQVTLSCSPISGHRSVSWYQQTPGQGLQFLFEYFSETQRNKGNFPGRFSGRQFSNSRSEMNVSTLELGDSALYLCASSLSWSNYGYTFGSGTRLTVV.

This clonotype was picked up many times. The chain combines TRBV2 with TRBJ1-4; D ambiguous. Trimming removed 7 bases from V and 0 bases from J, with 12 bases in between. Germline CDR1 and CDR2: SNHLY and FYNNEI. CDR3 length equals 15 residues. CDR3 DNA: TGTGCCAGCAAAAGGCAGTGGACAACTAATGAAAAACTGTTTTTT. This translates into CASKRQWTTNEKLFF.

In its sample, this clonotype was seen many times. The gene calls are TRBV9 and TRBJ2-3; 7 nucleotides agree with TRBD2. This CDR3 is built from 15 residues. Germline V gene lookup returns CDR1 SGDLS and CDR2 YYNGEE. V lost 3 bases and J lost 0; bases outside the gene matches: 4. The CDR3 DNA follows: TGTGCCAGCAGCGCCTGGGGGGGGAGCACAGATACGCAGTATTTT. Translating gives CASSAWGGSTDTQYF.

There are a few counts of this clonotype. The chain couples TRBV14 to TRBJ2-1; D may be TRBD2 (6 bases). The CDR3 has 14 amino acids. CDR1 and CDR2 from the germline V gene are SGHDN and FVKESK. V lost 8 bases to trimming and J lost 1 base, with 12 bases between them. The DNA of the CDR3 is TGTGCCAGCTCACGGGAGAAATCCTACAATGAGCAGTTCTTC. Amino acids: CASSREKSYNEQFF.

This clonotype was found a few times. The CDR3 spells CAWSGLLSSYNEQFF. CDR3 bases: TGTGCCTGGAGTGGCCTACTAAGCTCCTACAATGAGCAGTTCTTC. This chain connects TRBV30 to TRBJ2-1; D uncertain. The CDR3 totals 15 residues. Germline V lookup: CDR1 GTSNPN, CDR2 SVGIG (reference sequence). V was cut by 1 base and J by 0 bases, with 10 bases left in between.

This clonotype was seen at least ten times. This chain uses TRBV5-6 with TRBJ2-1; 9 positions match TRBD1. Germline assignment: CDR1 SGHDT and CDR2 YYEEEE. The CDR3 spans 15 residues. V shed 3 bases, J shed 5 bases, and the junction held 6 bases outside the gene matches. The CDR3 coding sequence is TGTGCCAGCAGCTGGACAGGGGTCCTTGACAATGAGCAGTTCTTC. Translation: CASSWTGVLDNEQFF.

This clonotype was seen many times. This chain joins TRBV28 and TRBJ2-7, with TRBD2 matching 7 bases. This CDR3 has 17 amino acids. Germline V gene lookup returns CDR1 MDHEN and CDR2 SYDVKM. V was pared by 2 bases and J by 4 bases, with 14 bases of the junction left unmatched. The CDR3 DNA sequence: TGTGCCAGCAGTTTAATTCTCCGCGGGGAGGGCGGGTACGAGCAGTACTTC. Its protein product is CASSLILRGEGGYEQYF. Full variable domain (missing parts from reference TRBV28 and TRBJ2-7): DVKVTQSSRYLVKRTGEKVFLECVQDMDHENMFWYRQDPGLGLRLIYFSYDVKMKEKGDIPEGYSVSREKKERFSLILESASTNQTSMYLCASSLILRGEGGYEQYFGPGTRLTVT.

This clonotype was recorded at least ten times. V is TRBV5-6 and J is TRBJ2-7, with D tentatively TRBD2 (7 bases). The V gene lost 0 bases and the J gene lost 6 bases, with 16 bases spanning the gap. CDR1 SGHDT and CDR2 YYEEEE come from the germline V gene. The length of the CDR3 is 15 residues. CDR3 nucleotide sequence: TGTGCCAGCAGCTTGGCCTGGCGGGGGCAACGCGAGCAGTACTTC. Amino acid sequence: CASSLAWRGQREQYF.

The chain employs TRBV5-1 and TRBJ1-1, with D perhaps matching TRBD1 (6 bases). Per germline, CDR1 SGHRS and CDR2 YFSETQ. V shed 0 bases and J shed 0 bases, with 15 bases lying between them. The CDR3 contains 17 residues. The CDR3 bases are TGCGCCAGCAGCTTGGTCGGGACAAGGACCCTGAACACTGAAGCTTTCTTT. This gives the protein CASSLVGTRTLNTEAFF. The whole variable domain, filled in from reference TRBV5-1 and TRBJ1-1, reads KAGVTQTPRYLIKTRGQQVTLSCSPISGHRSVSWYQQTPGQGLQFLFEYFSETQRNKGNFPGRFSGRQFSNSRSEMNVSTLELGDSALYLCASSLVGTRTLNTEAFFGQGTRLTVV.

This clonotype was seen a few times. V is TRBV24-1 and J is TRBJ2-2; D is uncertain. CDR1 is KGHDR and CDR2 is SFDVKD in the germline V gene. The CDR3 extends over 14 amino acids. V lost 6 bases to trimming and J lost 1 base, with 8 bases between them. The CDR3 reads CATSSRKNTGELFF. DNA for the CDR3: TGTGCCACCAGTTCCAGGAAGAACACCGGGGAGCTGTTTTTT.

This clonotype was counted at least ten times. J is TRBJ2-7 and V is TRBV28, with D unresolved. V was pared by 7 bases and J by 1 base, with 14 bases between. The CDR3 covers 14 residues. The germline V gene has CDR1 MDHEN and CDR2 SYDVKM. The DNA for the CDR3 is TGTGCCAGCACCCCAGGTGGCGGTTCCTACGAGCAGTACTTC. Residues: CASTPGGGSYEQYF.

This clonotype was detected many times. The chain carries TRBV7-8 and TRBJ2-5, with TRBD2 matching over 8 bases. The length of the CDR3 is 17 residues. Germline V gene lookup returns CDR1 SGHVS and CDR2 FQNEAQ. V lost 10 bases, J lost 4 bases, and 20 bases stayed unmatched. The DNA for the CDR3 is TGTGCCAACGCCTACGGGGGGGCGGGAGAGAGAGGAGAGACCCAGTACTTC. It yields the protein CANAYGGAGERGETQYF.

This clonotype has only a few counts. The gene calls are TRBV7-9 and TRBJ1-1, with 9 bases lining up with TRBD1. The length of the CDR3 is 14 residues. Germline assignment: CDR1 SEHNR and CDR2 FQNEAQ (reference sequence). The V and J ends lost 4 bases and 3 bases, in that order; junction bases with no gene match: 3. CDR3 sequence (DNA): TGTGCCAGCAGCTCACAGGGGGCGGACACTGAAGCTTTCTTT. It encodes CASSSQGADTEAFF.

The chain recombines TRBV6-2 or TRBV6-3 with TRBJ2-5; a weak D match, TRBD2 (6 bases). Trimming removed 7 bases from V and 5 bases from J, with 14 bases in between. This CDR3 is 13 amino acids long. CDR1 and CDR2 from the germline V gene are MNHEY and SVGEGT. CDR3 DNA: TGTGCCAGCATGAGACTAGTGGATGAGACCCAGTACTTC. Protein: CASMRLVDETQYF.